This TCR beta chain was retrieved from a study of blood T cell repertoires in COVID-19 (TCRdb year 2020). Background for the entire study: Recovered participants in ImmuneRACE Cohort 3 were defined by two consecutive negative NP/OP PCR tests, clearance by a healthcare professional, or resolution of symptoms. The collaborator samples originated in the United States, Italy and Spain and spanned the acute and convalescent phases of COVID-19. The prospective study material was composed of cDNA or gDNA derived from T cells, B-cell-depleted T cells, or PBMCs. A de-identified subject ID, COVID-19 status, age in years and sex were almost always included in the sample metadata. The repertoires were released in a freely available public database meant as a resource for research on the immune response to SARS-CoV-2. The samples were drawn from the first 160 participants of the ongoing ImmuneRACE study and from 1,254 subjects provided by 6 global collaborators. The dataset comprised deeply sampled blood TCRbeta repertoires from subjects exposed to, actively infected with, or recovered from COVID-19. Where HLA class I and class II types were available, the types were taken from metadata supplied by the sample provider, not from assay-based typing. Overall study outcomes, separate from this receptor: Clinical and demographic metadata were provided uncurated, with the amount varying by source and participant.

A remark on this clone: Its antigen specificity is not known. The record has no base qualities; no much larger clone is one base away.

In the prospective study, participants were about 18 to 95 years old, resided in approximately 25 geographic areas of the United States, and were enrolled through a virtual design. In the prospective study, cohorts were assigned on the basis of participant-reported clinical history obtained from a screening survey and a study questionnaire. In the prospective study, whole blood, serum and a nasopharyngeal or oropharyngeal swab were collected from each participant by mobile phlebotomists. Prospective study participants could optionally give additional blood draws and questionnaires over an approximately two-month period. Before DNA extraction, prospective study blood samples were shipped either frozen or at room temperature. The immunoSEQ Assay, a bias-controlled multiplex PCR, was used to amplify TCRbeta CDR3 regions from genomic DNA. In the authors' own workflow: Within the assay, amplification of reference gene primers was used to estimate how many nucleated cells each sample contained. Sequence reads were collapsed and filtered to measure the absolute abundance of every unique TCRbeta CDR3 rearrangement. For each sample, productive Simpson clonality was calculated as the square root of Simpson's diversity index across productive rearrangements. This immuneACCESS table, as held by TCRdb, lists in-frame sequences with V and J called but not all clones. Of the missing ones, under half trace to an unresolved V gene in checked studies; the others have no known cause. The DNA was the basis for D and trimming; V, J and clone size are from that table. A total of 350,000 to 450,000 clones appear in this sample, around 87% of them only once. The ten largest clones represent approximately 1.9% of the sample.

CDR1 and CDR2, looked up from the germline V gene, are SGHAT and FQNNGV. The cysteine opens and the phenylalanine closes a CDR3 of 14 amino acids. Here the CDR3 DNA is all that survives: 42 bases in frame from base 1. Germline trimming amounts to 5 bases on V and 5 bases on J, with 4 as the count of junction bases outside the gene matches. Sequencing was carried out using PBMCs or T cells enriched from blood (not recorded which). The source of this sequence is a man aged 40-50 years in a cohort exposed to, infected with or recovered from COVID-19 (not recorded which). The V and J segments used are TRBV11-2 and TRBJ1-2, and 11 junctional nucleotides match TRBD1. The CDR3 loop reads CASSAGTGGYGYTF. The bases read TGTGCCAGCAGCGCCGGGACAGGGGGGTATGGCTACACCTTC.